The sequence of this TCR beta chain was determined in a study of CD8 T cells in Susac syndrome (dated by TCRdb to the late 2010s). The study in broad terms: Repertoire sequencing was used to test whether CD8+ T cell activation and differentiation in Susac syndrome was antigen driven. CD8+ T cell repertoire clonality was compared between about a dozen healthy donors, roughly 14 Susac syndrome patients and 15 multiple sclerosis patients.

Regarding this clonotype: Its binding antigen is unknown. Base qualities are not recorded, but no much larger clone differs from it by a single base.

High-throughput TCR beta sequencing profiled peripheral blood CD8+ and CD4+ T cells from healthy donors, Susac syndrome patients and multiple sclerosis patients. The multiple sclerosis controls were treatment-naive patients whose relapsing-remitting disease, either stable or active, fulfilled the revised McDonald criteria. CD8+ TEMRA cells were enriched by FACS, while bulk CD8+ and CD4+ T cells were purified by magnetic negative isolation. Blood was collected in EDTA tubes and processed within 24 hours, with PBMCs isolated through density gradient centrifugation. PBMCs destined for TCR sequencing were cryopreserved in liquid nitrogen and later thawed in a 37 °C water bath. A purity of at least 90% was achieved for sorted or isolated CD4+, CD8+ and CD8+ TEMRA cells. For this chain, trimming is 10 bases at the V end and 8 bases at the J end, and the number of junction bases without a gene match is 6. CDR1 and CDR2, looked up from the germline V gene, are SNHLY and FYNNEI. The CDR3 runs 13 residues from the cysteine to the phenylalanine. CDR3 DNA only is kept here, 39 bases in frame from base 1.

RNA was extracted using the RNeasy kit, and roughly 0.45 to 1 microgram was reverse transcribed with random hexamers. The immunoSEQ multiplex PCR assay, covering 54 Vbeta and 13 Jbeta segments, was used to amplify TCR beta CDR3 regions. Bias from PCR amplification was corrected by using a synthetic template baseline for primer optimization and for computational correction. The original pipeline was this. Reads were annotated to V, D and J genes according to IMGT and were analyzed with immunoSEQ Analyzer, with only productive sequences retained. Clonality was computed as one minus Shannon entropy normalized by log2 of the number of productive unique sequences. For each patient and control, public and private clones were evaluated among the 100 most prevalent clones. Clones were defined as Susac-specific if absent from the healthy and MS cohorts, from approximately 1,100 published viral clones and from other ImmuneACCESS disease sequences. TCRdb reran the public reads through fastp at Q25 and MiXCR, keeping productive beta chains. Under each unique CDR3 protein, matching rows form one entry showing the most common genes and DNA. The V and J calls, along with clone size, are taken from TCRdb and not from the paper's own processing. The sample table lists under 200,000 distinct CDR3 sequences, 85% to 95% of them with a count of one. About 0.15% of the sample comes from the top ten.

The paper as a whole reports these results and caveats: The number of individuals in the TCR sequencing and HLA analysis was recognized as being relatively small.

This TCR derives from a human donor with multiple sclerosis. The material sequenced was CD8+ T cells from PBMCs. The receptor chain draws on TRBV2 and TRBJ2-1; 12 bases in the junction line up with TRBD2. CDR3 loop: CAISSGRAYEQFF. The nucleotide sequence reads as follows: TGTGCCATCTCTAGCGGGAGGGCCTATGAGCAGTTCTTC.